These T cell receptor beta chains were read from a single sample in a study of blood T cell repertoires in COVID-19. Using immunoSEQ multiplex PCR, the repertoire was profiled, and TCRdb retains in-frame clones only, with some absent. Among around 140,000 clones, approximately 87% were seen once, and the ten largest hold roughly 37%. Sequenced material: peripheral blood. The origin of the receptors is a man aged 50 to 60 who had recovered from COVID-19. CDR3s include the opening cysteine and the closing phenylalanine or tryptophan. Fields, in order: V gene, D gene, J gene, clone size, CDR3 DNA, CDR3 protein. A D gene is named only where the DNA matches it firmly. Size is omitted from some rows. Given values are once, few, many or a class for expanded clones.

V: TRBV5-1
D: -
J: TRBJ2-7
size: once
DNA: TGCGCCAGCAGCTTGGTGGAGGGGGCGCGCGAGCAGTACTTC
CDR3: CASSLVEGAREQYF

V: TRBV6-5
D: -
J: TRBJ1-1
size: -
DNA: TGTGCCAGCAGTCCCGGTGGGGGGTGGGACACTGAAGCTTTCTTT
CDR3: CASSPGGGWDTEAFF

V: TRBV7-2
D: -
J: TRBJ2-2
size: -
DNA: TGTGCCAGCAGCTTCGGTGTAGCAGGGGGGAGGCCCGGGGAGCTGTTTTTT
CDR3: CASSFGVAGGRPGELFF

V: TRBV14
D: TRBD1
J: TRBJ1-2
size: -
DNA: TGTGCCAGCAGCCAAGATCTAGGGGACAGAATTAATGGCTACACCTTC
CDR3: CASSQDLGDRINGYTF

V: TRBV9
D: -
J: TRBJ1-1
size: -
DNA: TGTGCCAGCAGCGCGACAGGTCAGCTACTTTACACTGAAGCTTTCTTT
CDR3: CASSATGQLLYTEAFF

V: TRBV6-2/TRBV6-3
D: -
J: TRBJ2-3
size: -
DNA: TGTGCCAGCAGTTACTCGGGCAGGATCACAGATACGCAGTATTTT
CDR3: CASSYSGRITDTQYF

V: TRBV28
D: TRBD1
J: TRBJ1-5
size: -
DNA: TGTGCCAGCAGTTCAGGACAGGTAGGATATAGCAATCAGCCCCAGCATTTT
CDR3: CASSSGQVGYSNQPQHF

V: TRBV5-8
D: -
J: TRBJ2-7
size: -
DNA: TGTGCCAGCAGAGGACAGCCGAGCTCCTACGAGCAGTACTTC
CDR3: CASRGQPSSYEQYF

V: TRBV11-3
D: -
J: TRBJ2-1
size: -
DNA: TGTGCCAGCAGCTTAGATGTACCAGGGATCTCCTACAATGAGCAGTTCTTC
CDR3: CASSLDVPGISYNEQFF

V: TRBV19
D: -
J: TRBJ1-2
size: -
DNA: TGTGCCAGTAGCGAGGCGACAGGAATCTTCTATGGCTACACCTTC
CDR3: CASSEATGIFYGYTF

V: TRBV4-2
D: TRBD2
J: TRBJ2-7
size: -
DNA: TGTGCCAGCAGCCAAACGCGGGGGGGCGGGGAGCAGTACTTC
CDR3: CASSQTRGGGEQYF

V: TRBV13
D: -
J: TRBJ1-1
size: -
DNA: TGTGCCAGCAGCTTAGGGGCAGGGATGAACACTGAAGCTTTCTTT
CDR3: CASSLGAGMNTEAFF

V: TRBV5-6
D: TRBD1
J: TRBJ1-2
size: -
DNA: TGTGCCAGCAGCTCCCAAACAGGGGGCTTTGGCTATGGCTACACCTTC
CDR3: CASSSQTGGFGYGYTF

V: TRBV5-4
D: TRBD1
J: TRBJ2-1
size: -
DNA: TGTGCCAGCAGCTTAGGACAGGGGCTACGGAATGAGCAGTTCTTC
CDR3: CASSLGQGLRNEQFF

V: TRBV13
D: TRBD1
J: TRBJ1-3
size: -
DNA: TGTGCCAGCAGCGCAGGGACAGGGAATTTTGGAAACACCATATATTTT
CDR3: CASSAGTGNFGNTIYF

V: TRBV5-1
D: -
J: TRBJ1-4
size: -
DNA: TGCGCCAGCAGCTTGTCTGGGCCAGGGCGGAATGAAAAACTGTTTTTT
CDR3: CASSLSGPGRNEKLFF

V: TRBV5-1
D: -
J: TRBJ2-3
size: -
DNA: TGCGCCAGCAGTTTAACTAGCTCAATTAGCACAGATACGCAGTATTTT
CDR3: CASSLTSSISTDTQYF

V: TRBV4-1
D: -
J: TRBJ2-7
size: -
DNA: TGCGCCAGCAGCCAAGGGACAGCCAACTCCTACGAGCAGTACTTC
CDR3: CASSQGTANSYEQYF

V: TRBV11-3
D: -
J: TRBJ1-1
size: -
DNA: TGTGCCAGCAGCTTTAGAACAGGGTCGAACACTGAAGCTTTCTTT
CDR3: CASSFRTGSNTEAFF

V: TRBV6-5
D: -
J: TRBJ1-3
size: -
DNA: TGTGCCACCCGCGCGTCTGGAAACACCATATATTTT
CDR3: CATRASGNTIYF

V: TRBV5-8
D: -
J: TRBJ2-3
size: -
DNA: TGTGCCAGCATCTCGGGGGGCGGGGGCACAGATACGCAGTATTTT
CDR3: CASISGGGGTDTQYF

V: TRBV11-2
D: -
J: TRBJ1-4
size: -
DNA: TGTGCCAGCAGCCGCGGGCGGGGGAATGAAAAACTGTTTTTT
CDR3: CASSRGRGNEKLFF

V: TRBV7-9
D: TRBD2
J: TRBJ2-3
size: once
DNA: TGTGCCAGCAGCCTGGGACTAGCGGGGGGCACAGATACGCAGTATTTT
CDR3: CASSLGLAGGTDTQYF

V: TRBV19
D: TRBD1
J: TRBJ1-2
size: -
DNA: TGTGCCAGCATAGATCCGGGACAGCAGCCACCCACCTTC
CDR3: CASIDPGQQPPTF

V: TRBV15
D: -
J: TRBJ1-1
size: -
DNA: TGTGCCACCAGCAGAGGAACCAGGGGGAACACTGAAGCTTTCTTT
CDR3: CATSRGTRGNTEAFF

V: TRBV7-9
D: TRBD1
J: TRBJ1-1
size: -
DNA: TGTGCCAGCAGGGGGACAGTCCGGGACACTGAAGCTTTCTTT
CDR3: CASRGTVRDTEAFF

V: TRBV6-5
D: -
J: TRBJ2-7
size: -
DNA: TGTGCCAGCAAGAGAGGACCGGGGGACGAGCAGTACTTC
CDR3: CASKRGPGDEQYF

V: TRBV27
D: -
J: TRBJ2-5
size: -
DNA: TGTGCCAGCAGTTTACTGGGATCGGGGGTGGAAGAGACCCAGTACTTC
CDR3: CASSLLGSGVEETQYF

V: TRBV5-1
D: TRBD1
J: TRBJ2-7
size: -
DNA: TGCGCCAGCAGCTTACAGGGGGCACACGAGCAGTACTTC
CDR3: CASSLQGAHEQYF

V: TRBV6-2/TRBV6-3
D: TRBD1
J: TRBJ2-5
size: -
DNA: TGTGCCAGCAGTTACCGGGACAGGCCGTCGGAGACCCAGTACTTC
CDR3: CASSYRDRPSETQYF